One and the same sample provided the 14 T cell receptor beta chains below, sequenced in a study of shared clonotypes between healthy human individuals. TCRdb's table, derived via immunoSEQ multiplex PCR, lists solely in-frame clones and lacks some. Altogether more than 2,000,000 clones are present, over 85% being singletons, with the ten largest covering 0.13% to 0.15%. Sequences were obtained from naive CD4+ T cells sorted from blood. The subset is: CD45RA+ positively selected. These receptors were taken from a man aged 18 to 30 in good health.

The chain uses TRBV5-5 and TRBJ1-1; the D gene is possibly TRBD1 (5 bases). Germline V CDR1 and CDR2: SGHKS, YYEKEE (reference sequence). The CDR3 consists of 17 residues. V was pared by 3 bases and J by 1 base, with 19 bases between. CDR3 coding DNA: TGTGCCAGCAGCTCCCTCTTGGGTGGGGGAACGAACACTGAAGCTTTCTTT. Amino acids: CASSSLLGGGTNTEAFF.

The V gene is TRBV25-1, the J gene TRBJ1-1; 8 nucleotides agree with TRBD1. V shed 4 bases and J 4 bases; nucleotides not matched to a gene: 2. The V gene's germline CDR1 is MGHDK and CDR2 SYGVNS. The CDR3 length is 13 residues. The chain's CDR3 is CASSARGPTEAFF. The CDR3 DNA follows: TGTGCCAGCAGTGCCAGGGGGCCCACTGAAGCTTTCTTT.

On this clone: Other DNA sequences in the sample encode the same CDR3. This sequence joins TRBV28 and TRBJ2-7; no firm D call. This CDR3 is 11 amino acids long. Germline loops: CDR1 MDHEN, CDR2 SYDVKM. Trimming left V 5 bases short and J 3 bases short, with 5 bases between. CDR3 in DNA: TGTGCCAGCAGTGGTGGCTACGAGCAGTACTTC. It yields the protein CASSGGYEQYF.

This chain joins TRBV5-1 and TRBJ2-5, with 9 bases that match TRBD2. The CDR3 runs 16 residues. In germline, CDR1 is SGHRS, CDR2 YFSETQ. V dropped 0 bases and J dropped 2; count of bases not matched to a gene: 5. The CDR3 DNA is TGCGCCAGCAGCTTGGGGGCGGGAGGGCAGCAAGAGACCCAGTACTTC. Encoded protein: CASSLGAGGQQETQYF. Based on the CDR3 plus reference TRBV5-1 and TRBJ2-5, the full variable domain is KAGVTQTPRYLIKTRGQQVTLSCSPISGHRSVSWYQQTPGQGLQFLFEYFSETQRNKGNFPGRFSGRQFSNSRSEMNVSTLELGDSALYLCASSLGAGGQQETQYFGPGTRLLVL.

The rearrangement uses TRBV19 and TRBJ2-6; perhaps TRBD1 as D (6 bases). CDR3 length equals 16 residues. The V end lost 5 bases, the J end lost 2 bases, and 13 bases lay between the germline ends. CDR1 is LNHDA and CDR2 is SQIVND in the germline V gene (reference sequence). The CDR3 nucleotides are TGTGCCAGTAGTTTTTGGGGGCTGGCTGGGGCCAACGTCCTGACTTTC. It is translated as CASSFWGLAGANVLTF.

This clone appeared once. Other DNA sequences from this sample encode an identical CDR3 as well. The J gene is TRBJ2-5, the V gene TRBV5-4; 14 bases map to TRBD2. V was clipped by 4 bases and J by 5 bases; unmatched bases: 4. Germline-derived CDR1 and CDR2 are SGHNT and YYREEE (reference sequence). The CDR3 is 15 amino acids. The CDR3 sequence is CASSPGLAGGETQYF. The CDR3 nucleotides read TGTGCCAGCAGCCCAGGACTAGCGGGAGGCGAGACCCAGTACTTC.

The rearrangement links TRBV5-4 to TRBJ2-6; D possibly corresponds to TRBD1 (5 bases). Trimming removed 3 bases from V and 1 base from J, with 8 bases in between. The CDR3 sequence is 15 residues long. Germline V CDR1 and CDR2: SGHNT, YYREEE (reference sequence). As DNA, the CDR3 is TGTGCCAGCAGCTACCAGGGTTCTGGGGCCAACGTCCTGACTTTC. It encodes CASSYQGSGANVLTF.

A word on this clone: The identical CDR3 is also encoded by other nucleotide sequences in the sample. The chain uses TRBV4-3 and TRBJ1-1; 7 bases map to TRBD1. This CDR3 is 14 amino acids long. The V and J ends lost 2 bases and 1 base, in that order; junction bases with no gene match: 1. Looked up from germline, CDR1 is LGHNA and CDR2 is YSLEER. CDR3 sequence reads: CASSQRQGNTEAFF. As DNA, the CDR3 is TGCGCCAGCAGCCAAAGACAGGGGAACACTGAAGCTTTCTTT.

This clone was counted a single time. The same CDR3 is also encoded by other DNA sequences in this sample. The chain carries TRBV5-1 and TRBJ1-3; the D is unclear. Germline assignment: CDR1 SGHRS and CDR2 YFSETQ. This CDR3 region has 15 residues. V dropped 0 bases and J dropped 0 bases, with 7 bases sitting between them. The CDR3, as DNA: TGCGCCAGCAGCTTGGACGGAGCCTCTGGAAACACCATATATTTT. It yields the protein CASSLDGASGNTIYF.

V is TRBV19 and J is TRBJ2-7; D gene ambiguous. CDR3 length: 13 amino acids. Germline CDR1 and CDR2: LNHDA and SQIVND (reference sequence). V lost 5 bases and J 6 bases, leaving 14 bases between the germline ends. The CDR3 region is CASSPGRWSEQYF. The DNA of the CDR3 is TGTGCCAGTAGTCCCGGACGGTGGAGCGAGCAGTACTTC.

The chain recombines TRBV2 with TRBJ1-5, with 7 bases fitting TRBD1. This CDR3 contains 14 residues. Germline V gene lookup returns CDR1 SNHLY and CDR2 FYNNEI. V lost 7 bases, J lost 7 bases, and 10 bases stayed unmatched. CDR3 nucleotides: TGTGCCAGCACTTTGGAACAGGGGAACCAGCCCCAGCATTTT. It encodes CASTLEQGNQPQHF.

The V gene is TRBV28, the J gene TRBJ1-2, with D tentatively TRBD1 (5 bases). V lost 4 bases, J lost 7 bases, and 10 bases lay in between. The CDR3 loop spans 12 amino acids. Germline CDR1 reads MDHEN; CDR2 reads SYDVKM. The CDR3, as DNA: TGTGCCAGCAGTTCAGGGCGCGTTGGCTACACCTTC. This gives the protein CASSSGRVGYTF.

This chain joins TRBV25-1 and TRBJ2-4; 7 positions match TRBD2. Germline V gene sequence: CDR1 MGHDK, CDR2 SYGVNS. The CDR3 has 15 amino acids. The V and J ends lost 2 bases and 0 bases, in that order; junction bases with no gene match: 1. CDR3 nucleotides: TGTGCCAGCAGTGAAAGCGGGATAGCCAAAAACATTCAGTACTTC. Translation gives CASSESGIAKNIQYF.

This chain links TRBV7-6 with TRBJ1-2; unclear D gene. This CDR3 spans 13 amino acids. Germline V CDR1 and CDR2: SGHVS, FNYEAQ. V lost 1 base and J lost 4, with 7 bases in between. As DNA, the CDR3 is TGTGCCAGCAGCTTAGAAGGTCGCTATGGCTACACCTTC. Translated, it gives CASSLEGRYGYTF.